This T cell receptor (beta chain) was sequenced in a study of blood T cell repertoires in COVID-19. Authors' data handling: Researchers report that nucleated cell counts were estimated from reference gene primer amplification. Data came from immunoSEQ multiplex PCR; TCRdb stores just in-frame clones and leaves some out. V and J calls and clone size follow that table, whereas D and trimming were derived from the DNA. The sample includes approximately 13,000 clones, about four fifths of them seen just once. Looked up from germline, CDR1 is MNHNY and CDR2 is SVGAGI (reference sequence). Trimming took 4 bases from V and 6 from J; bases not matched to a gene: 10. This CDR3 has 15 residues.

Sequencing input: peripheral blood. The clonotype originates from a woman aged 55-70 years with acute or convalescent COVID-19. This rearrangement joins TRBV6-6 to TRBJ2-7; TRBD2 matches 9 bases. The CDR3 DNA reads TGTGCCAGCAGTTCACCCGGGACTAGCTATTTCGAGCAGTACTTC. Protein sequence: CASSSPGTSYFEQYF.